This T cell receptor beta chain was captured in a study of technical replicates of blood from several donors. CDR1 MNHNS and CDR2 SASEGT come from the germline V gene. V lost 5 bases and J 3 bases, leaving 7 bases between the germline ends. The length of the CDR3 is 12 residues. Libraries were prepared by immunoSEQ multiplex PCR; TCRdb keeps only in-frame clonotypes and omits some of them. The sample comprises 72,000 or so clones, around 95% of which are singletons, and around 0.37% rests with the top ten. The sequenced sample consisted of T cells isolated from PBMCs. The gene calls are TRBV6-1 and TRBJ1-1; D unresolved. The TCR comes from a human donor in good health. The DNA of the CDR3 is TGTGCCAGCAGTCGAGGGTACACTGAAGCTTTCTTT. Protein: CASSRGYTEAFF.